This T cell receptor (beta chain) was identified during a study of graft-versus-host responses after intestinal transplantation. Findings of the study overall: Allografts of one patient group, those with graft-donor T cell macrochimerism, had high graft-versus-host to host-versus-graft clonal ratios.

V gave up 0 bases and J gave up 3 bases, with 8 bases separating them. The CDR3 covers 14 residues. Germline CDR1 is LGHNA and CDR2 is YNFKEQ. As to this clone: Antigen unknown.

This table comes from immunoSEQ multiplex PCR, and its TCRdb copy is limited to in-frame clones, with some not included. The sample shows more than 80,000 clones, roughly four fifths of them seen only once. The rearrangement links TRBV4-2 to TRBJ2-5, with a weak D call TRBD2 (5 bases). This sequence originates from a human donor who received an intestinal transplant. The material was unstimulated CD8+ T cells sorted from spleen or lymph node cells, obtained before intestinal transplant. Here the CDR3 DNA reads TGTGCCAGCAGCCAAGAGGAACTAGAAGAGACCCAGTACTTC. It specifies CASSQEELEETQYF.